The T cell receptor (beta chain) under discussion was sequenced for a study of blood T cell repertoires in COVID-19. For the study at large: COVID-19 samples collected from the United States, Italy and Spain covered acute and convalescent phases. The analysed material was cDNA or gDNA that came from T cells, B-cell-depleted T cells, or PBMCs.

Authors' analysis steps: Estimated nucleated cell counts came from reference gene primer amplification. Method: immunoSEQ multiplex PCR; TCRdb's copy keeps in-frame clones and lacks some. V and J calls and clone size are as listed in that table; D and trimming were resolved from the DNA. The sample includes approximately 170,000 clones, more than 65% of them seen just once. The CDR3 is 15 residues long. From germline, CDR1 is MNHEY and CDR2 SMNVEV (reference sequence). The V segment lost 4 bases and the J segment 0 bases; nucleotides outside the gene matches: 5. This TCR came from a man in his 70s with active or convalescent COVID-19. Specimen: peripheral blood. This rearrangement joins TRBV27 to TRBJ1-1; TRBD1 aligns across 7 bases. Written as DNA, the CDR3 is TGTGCCAGCAGTTCTCGACAGGGATTGAACACTGAAGCTTTCTTT. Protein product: CASSSRQGLNTEAFF.